Given below is one T cell receptor beta chain in context. What it recognizes is unknown. A much bigger clone sits one base away, suggesting this may be a read error. The CDR3 is 16 residues long. Trimming shortened V by 2 bases and J by 6 bases, and 18 bases separated the two germline ends. Looked up from germline, CDR1 is SGHRS and CDR2 is YFSETQ. The data were taken from a study of spatial heterogeneity in lung cancer. The wider study: Each unique TCR and UMI combination was seen more than ten times on average in raw reads.

The time point is: sample taken at primary tumor resection. Samples were donated by 72 untreated early-stage non-small cell lung cancer patients. From tumor, nontumor lung or frozen PBMC, whole RNA was taken unsorted for sequencing. TCRdb ran MiXCR on the 5' RACE reads and lists one entry per CDR3 protein. The sample holds 5,000 to 7,000 distinct CDR3 sequences; 9.1% are singletons and the top ten take more than 20%. Findings of the study overall: How many expanded intratumoral alpha and beta TCRs were present tracked the tumor mutation count, which was a count of nonsynonymous mutations.

Sequenced material: lung tumor tissue, taken at surgery. The origin of this receptor is a female donor with early-stage non-small cell lung cancer. J is TRBJ2-1 and V is TRBV5-1; possible D gene TRBD2, 6 bases. CDR3 sequence (DNA): TGCGCCAGCAGCTTCGGGACTCCCAATCGGGGCAATGAGCAGTTCTTC. It yields the protein CASSFGTPNRGNEQFF.